The clone carrying this T cell receptor beta chain was recorded many times. Its specificity is unknown. The sample is drawn from a study of tumor-infiltrating lymphocytes in primary liver carcinoma. The study, taken as a whole, reports: Appearing in all five tumor regions was true of only about 7.5-25% of top clones.

TCR beta cDNA came from about 470 ng total RNA, primed with a constant-region primer. Three-round nested multiplex PCR performed with slightly modified ARM-PCR produced the TCR beta libraries. With TRBV1-TRBV30 forward primers and a C-beta reverse primer, the first two PCR rounds were run for about 10 cycles each. Via MiXCR, TCRdb re-called the multiplex PCR reads, giving one row per CDR3 protein. The data contain some 190,000 distinct CDR3 sequences, 70% to 90% of them singletons. Investigators took RNA and DNA out together from approximately 22-30 mg of unsorted bulk tissue. Surgery removed the patients' primary liver carcinoma. Enrolled patients were chronically infected with HBV and treatment-naive. Germline CDR1 is MNHNY and CDR2 is SVGAGI (reference sequence). The trim removed 5 bases at V and 5 bases at J, leaving 3 bases unmatched. The CDR3 is 13 residues long.

The sequenced sample consisted of tumor tissue from primary liver carcinoma. This TCR was sampled from a man between 35 and 55 years old with primary liver carcinoma and hepatitis B virus infection. The chain joins TRBV6-6 to TRBJ1-1, with 9 bases aligning to TRBD1. The CDR3 loop reads CASSPTGGTEAFF. Here the CDR3 DNA reads TGTGCCAGCAGTCCGACAGGGGGAACTGAAGCTTTCTTT.